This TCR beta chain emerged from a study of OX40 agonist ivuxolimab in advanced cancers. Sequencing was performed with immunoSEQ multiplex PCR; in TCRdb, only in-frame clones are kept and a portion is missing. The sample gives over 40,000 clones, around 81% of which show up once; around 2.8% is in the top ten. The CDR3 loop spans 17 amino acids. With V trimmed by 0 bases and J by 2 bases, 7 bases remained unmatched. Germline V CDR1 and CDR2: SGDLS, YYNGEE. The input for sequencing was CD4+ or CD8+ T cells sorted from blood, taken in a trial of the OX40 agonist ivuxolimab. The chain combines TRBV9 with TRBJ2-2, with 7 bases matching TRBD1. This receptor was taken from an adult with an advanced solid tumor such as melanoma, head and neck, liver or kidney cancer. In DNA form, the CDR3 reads TGTGCCAGCAGCGTAGAAATGACAGGGTTAAACACCGGGGAGCTGTTTTTT. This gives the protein CASSVEMTGLNTGELFF.